One and the same sample provided the 5 T cell receptor beta chains below, sequenced in a study of control samples from healthy donors and cancer patients. The assay was immunoSEQ multiplex PCR, and TCRdb's table has in-frame clones only and misses some. The data show some 150,000 clones, 85% to 95% seen once. Sequencing was performed on blood. The receptors were gathered from a man aged 40-49 years in good health.

The V call is TRBV25-1, the J call TRBJ2-7; a possible D gene is TRBD1 (5 bases). This CDR3 is built from 13 residues. Germline lookup yields CDR1 MGHDK and CDR2 SYGVNS. V lost 4 bases to trimming and J lost 2 bases, with 9 bases between them. The CDR3 nucleotides read TGTGCCAGCAGTGTGGCAGGGACCTACGAGCAGTACTTC. This codes for CASSVAGTYEQYF.

The rearrangement uses TRBV2 and TRBJ2-2; 12 bases agree with TRBD2. This CDR3 is 15 amino acids long. The ends lost 6 bases at V and 2 bases at J; junction bases unmatched: 1. Germline CDR1 is SNHLY and CDR2 is FYNNEI. CDR3 bases: TGTGCCAGCAGGACTAGCGGGGGTAACACCGGGGAGCTGTTTTTT. It specifies CASRTSGGNTGELFF.

V is TRBV27 and J is TRBJ1-5; 8 bases line up with TRBD1. V lost 3 bases and J lost 1; bases outside the gene matches: 8. The CDR3 spans 17 residues. Per germline, CDR1 MNHEY and CDR2 SMNVEV (reference sequence). As DNA, the CDR3 is TGTGCCAGCAGTTTTCGGGCAGGGGGCATAAGCAATCAGCCCCAGCATTTT. Amino acids: CASSFRAGGISNQPQHF.

This sequence joins TRBV7-9 and TRBJ2-1, with TRBD2 as a possible D gene (7 bases). Germline V CDR1 and CDR2: SEHNR, FQNEAQ (reference sequence). This CDR3 has 14 amino acids. V lost 0 bases, J lost 7 bases, and 10 bases lay in between. DNA of the CDR3: TGTGCCAGCAGCTTAGCGGGAGGGGGGAATGAGCAGTTCTTC. Translating it yields CASSLAGGGNEQFF.

There are a few counts of this clone. The chain carries TRBV7-8 and TRBJ1-5; D remains unclear. V was cut by 5 bases and J by 9 bases, with 8 bases left in between. CDR1 is SGHVS, CDR2 FQNEAQ, per germline. CDR3 size: 11 residues. This CDR3 reads CASSPGGPQHF. DNA for the CDR3: TGTGCCAGCAGCCCTGGCGGGCCCCAGCATTTT. Using reference TRBV7-8 and TRBJ1-5 for the parts outside the CDR3, the full variable domain is GAGVSQSPRYKVAKRGQDVALRCDPISGHVSLFWYQQALGQGPEFLTYFQNEAQLDKSGLPSDRFFAERPEGSVSTLKIQRTQQEDSAVYLCASSPGGPQHFGDGTRLSIL.